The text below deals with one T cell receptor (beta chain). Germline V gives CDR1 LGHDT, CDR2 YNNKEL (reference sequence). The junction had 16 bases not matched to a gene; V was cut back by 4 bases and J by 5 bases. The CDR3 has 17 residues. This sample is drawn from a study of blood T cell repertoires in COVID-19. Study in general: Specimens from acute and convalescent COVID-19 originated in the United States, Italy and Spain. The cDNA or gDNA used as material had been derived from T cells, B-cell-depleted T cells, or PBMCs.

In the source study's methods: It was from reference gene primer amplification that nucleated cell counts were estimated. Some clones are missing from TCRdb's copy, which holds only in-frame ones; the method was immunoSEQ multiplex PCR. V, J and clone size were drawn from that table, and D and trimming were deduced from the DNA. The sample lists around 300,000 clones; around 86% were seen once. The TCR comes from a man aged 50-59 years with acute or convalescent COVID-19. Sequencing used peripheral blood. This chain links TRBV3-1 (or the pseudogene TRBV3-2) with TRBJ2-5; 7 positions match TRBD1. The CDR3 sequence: CASSPTLSRDRRETQYF. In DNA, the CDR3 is TGTGCCAGCAGCCCAACACTCTCCCGGGACAGAAGGGAGACCCAGTACTTC.